This T cell receptor (beta chain) originates from a study of T cell responses to AZD1222 COVID-19 vaccine. As regards this clone: Its cognate antigen is unknown.

CDR3 length: 15 amino acids. Trimming took 4 bases from V and 5 from J, leaving 18 bases between them. Germline V gene lookup returns CDR1 MDHEN and CDR2 SYDVKM. Regarding the study as a whole: Of the AZD1222 recipients, only 5 to 7 were seropositive at baseline. With two AZD1222 doses given, Spike-specific TCR breadth and depth both rose. Clonal diversity may have been underestimated in mostly white British donors.

Sequencing was performed with immunoSEQ multiplex PCR; in TCRdb, only in-frame clones are kept and a portion is missing. This table holds 85,000 to 120,000 clones, roughly 90% found once. The V call is TRBV28, the J call TRBJ2-7; D tentatively fits TRBD1 or TRBD2 (5 bases each). The source material was peripheral blood, sampled on day 0 of AZD1222 vaccination. This receptor was identified in an adult in good health. The DNA of the CDR3 is TGTGCCAGCAGTTCCCCCGGGACCGACGGGCACGAGCAGTACTTC. This sequence encodes CASSSPGTDGHEQYF.